These 2 T cell receptor beta chains came from one sample sequenced in a study of T-cell memory formation after mild COVID-19. TCRdb independently ran MiXCR on the 5' RACE reads; one entry per CDR3 protein. The data contain 70,000 to 95,000 distinct CDR3 sequences, roughly 12% of them singletons. Sequencing used PBMCs or a T cell subset sorted from them (not recorded which). These receptors all stem from a man younger than 35 who had mild COVID-19 (a few samples of this study predate the infection). Cell type and time point are not known.

This clonotype was seen a handful of times. J is TRBJ2-5 and V is TRBV29-1; TRBD2 agrees at 11 bases. V was pared by 6 bases and J by 5 bases, with 2 bases of the junction left unmatched. The CDR3 extends over 12 amino acids. CDR1 is SQVTM and CDR2 is ANQGSEA in the germline V gene. Here the CDR3 DNA reads TGCAGCGTAGGACTAGCGGGCGAGACCCAGTACTTC. This translates into CSVGLAGETQYF.

The table lists this clonotype with a few counts. The chain couples TRBV11-1 to TRBJ2-1, with D perhaps matching TRBD1 or TRBD2 (5 bases each). In germline, CDR1 is SGHAT, CDR2 FQDESV (reference sequence). The ends were cut back, 6 bases at V and 10 bases at J, with 19 bases in the middle. CDR3 size: 14 residues. The CDR3 loop reads CASSFRDRLWEQFF. For the CDR3, the DNA is TGTGCCAGCAGTTTCAGGGACCGTCTTTGGGAGCAGTTCTTC.